This TCR beta chain was retrieved from a study of T cells after yellow fever vaccination. For the study at large: Any fraction with a low cell number was prepared using SMART-Seq v4 Ultra Low Input. General observations from the study: Weaker overall, the secondary response nonetheless peaked faster (day 5 versus 15). Clones that expanded after primary vaccination mostly reappeared after the booster (96% CD4, about 89% CD8).

The 5'RACE template-switching step produced TCR cDNA and added a universal primer site and UMIs. TCRdb passed the 5' RACE reads through MiXCR, listing each CDR3 protein once. The data contain about 130,000 distinct CDR3 sequences, roughly 10% of them singletons. This clonotype was detected only a few times. Antigen specificity is unknown. The V end was cut by 4 bases, the J end by 15 bases, with 22 bases between. Germline V lookup: CDR1 SGHTA, CDR2 FQGNSA. This CDR3 spans 14 amino acids. This clonotype was obtained from a man between 18 and 29 years old who received the YFV17D yellow fever vaccine. The chain is built from TRBV7-2 and TRBJ2-1; maybe TRBD1 (6 bases). The input for sequencing was CD8+ T cells sorted from PBMCs, taken on the day of the yellow fever booster vaccination. CDR3 nucleotide sequence: TGTGCCAGCAGCTCCAGCCTACAGGGCCTAAGAGGGTTCTTC. This gives the protein CASSSSLQGLRGFF.